Each of the 2 T cell receptor beta chains below was sequenced from the same sample in a study of shared clonotypes between healthy human individuals. TCRdb's copy holds only in-frame clones and misses some; the assay was immunoSEQ multiplex PCR. Among fewer than 400,000 clones listed, around 74% were seen once. Sample: memory CD4+ T cells sorted from blood. Specified subset: CD45RA-negative fraction. Source of these receptors: a man aged 25 to 40 in good health.

The genes are TRBV28 and TRBJ1-5; D uncertain. V was shortened by 5 bases and J by 2 bases, with 10 bases between the two germline ends. The length of the CDR3 is 14 residues. From germline, CDR1 is MDHEN and CDR2 SYDVKM. CDR3 sequence (DNA): TGTGCCAGCAGTCGTTGGTCCGGCAATCAGCCCCAGCATTTT. Amino acid sequence: CASSRWSGNQPQHF.

This chain links TRBV28 with TRBJ1-1; 7 bases align to TRBD1. V trimming: 3 bases; J trimming: 5 bases; junction bases outside the gene matches: 3. Germline CDR1 reads MDHEN; CDR2 reads SYDVKM. The CDR3 loop spans 13 amino acids. The CDR3 loop is CASSLRGRTEAFF. DNA for the CDR3: TGTGCCAGCAGTTTGAGGGGGCGGACTGAAGCTTTCTTT.